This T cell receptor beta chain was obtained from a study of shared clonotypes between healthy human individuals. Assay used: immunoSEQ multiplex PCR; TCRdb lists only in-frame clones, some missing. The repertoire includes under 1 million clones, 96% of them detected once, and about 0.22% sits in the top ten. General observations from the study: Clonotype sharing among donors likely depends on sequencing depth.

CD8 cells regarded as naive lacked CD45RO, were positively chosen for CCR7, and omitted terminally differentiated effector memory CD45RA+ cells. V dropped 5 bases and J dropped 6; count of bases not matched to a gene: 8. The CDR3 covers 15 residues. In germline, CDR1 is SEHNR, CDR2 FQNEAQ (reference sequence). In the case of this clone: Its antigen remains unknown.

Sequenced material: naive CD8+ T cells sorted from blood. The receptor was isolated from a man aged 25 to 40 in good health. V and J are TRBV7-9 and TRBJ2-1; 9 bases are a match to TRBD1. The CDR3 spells CASSARQGVPNEQFF. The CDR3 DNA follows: TGTGCCAGCAGCGCCAGACAGGGGGTCCCCAATGAGCAGTTCTTC. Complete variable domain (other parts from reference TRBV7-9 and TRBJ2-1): DTGVSQNPRHKITKRGQNVTFRCDPISEHNRLYWYRQTLGQGPEFLTYFQNEAQLEKSRLLSDRFSAERPKGSFSTLEIQRTEQGDSAMYLCASSARQGVPNEQFFGPGTRLTVL.